This entry is about one TCR beta chain. The sample comes from a study of OX40 agonist ivuxolimab in advanced cancers. The table came from immunoSEQ multiplex PCR; TCRdb's copy has only in-frame clones and leaves some out. The sample records roughly 50,000 clones, about 80% being singletons. Cycle 7 day 1, cycle 4 day 1, and baseline were the timepoints at which blood was sampled. In germline, CDR1 is SGHRS, CDR2 YFSETQ. The CDR3 extends over 15 amino acids. V lost 5 bases to trimming and J lost 3 bases; unmatched junction nucleotides: 6. This specimen was CD4+ or CD8+ T cells sorted from blood, taken in a trial of the OX40 agonist ivuxolimab. The chain links TRBV5-1 to TRBJ2-3; 10 positions agree with TRBD2. This sequence originates from an adult with an advanced solid tumor such as melanoma, head and neck, liver or kidney cancer. The CDR3 DNA follows: TGCGCCAGCAGGGCCGGGACTAGCGTAACAGATACGCAGTATTTT. Translating gives CASRAGTSVTDTQYF.